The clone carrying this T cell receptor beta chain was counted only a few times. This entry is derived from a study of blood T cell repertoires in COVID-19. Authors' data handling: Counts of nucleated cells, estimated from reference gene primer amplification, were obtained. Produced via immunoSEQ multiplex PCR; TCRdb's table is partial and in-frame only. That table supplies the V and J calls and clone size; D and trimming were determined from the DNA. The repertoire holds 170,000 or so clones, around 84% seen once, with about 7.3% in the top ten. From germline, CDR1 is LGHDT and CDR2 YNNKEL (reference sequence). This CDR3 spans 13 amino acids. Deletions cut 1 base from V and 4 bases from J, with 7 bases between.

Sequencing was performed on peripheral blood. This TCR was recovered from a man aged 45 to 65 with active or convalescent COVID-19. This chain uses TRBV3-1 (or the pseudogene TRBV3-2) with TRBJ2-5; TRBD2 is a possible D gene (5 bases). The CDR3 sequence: CASSQGRGETQYF. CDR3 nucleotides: TGTGCCAGCAGCCAAGGCCGGGGAGAGACCCAGTACTTC.